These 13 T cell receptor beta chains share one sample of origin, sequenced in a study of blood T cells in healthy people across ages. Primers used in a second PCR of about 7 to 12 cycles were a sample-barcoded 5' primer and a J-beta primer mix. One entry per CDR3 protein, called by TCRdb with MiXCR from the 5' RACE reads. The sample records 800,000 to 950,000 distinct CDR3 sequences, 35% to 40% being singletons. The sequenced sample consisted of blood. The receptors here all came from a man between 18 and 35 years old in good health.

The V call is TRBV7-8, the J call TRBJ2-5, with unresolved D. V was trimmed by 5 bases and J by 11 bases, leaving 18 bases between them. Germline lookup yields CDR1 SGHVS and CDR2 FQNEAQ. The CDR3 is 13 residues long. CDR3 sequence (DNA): TGTGCCAGCAGCCCGCAGTACGACAATGAGCAGTACTTC. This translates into CASSPQYDNEQYF.

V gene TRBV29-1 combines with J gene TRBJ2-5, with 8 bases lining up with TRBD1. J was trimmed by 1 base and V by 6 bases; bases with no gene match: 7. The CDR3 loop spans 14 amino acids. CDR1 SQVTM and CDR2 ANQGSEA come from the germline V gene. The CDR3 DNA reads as TGCAGCGTCAGTACAGGGGGATCCCAAGAGACCCAGTACTTC. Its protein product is CSVSTGGSQETQYF.

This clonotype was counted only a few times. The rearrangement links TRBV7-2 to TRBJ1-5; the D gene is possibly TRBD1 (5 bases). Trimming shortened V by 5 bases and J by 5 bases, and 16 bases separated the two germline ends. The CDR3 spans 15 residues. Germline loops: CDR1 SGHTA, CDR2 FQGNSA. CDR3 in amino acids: CASSLVGDGYQPQHF. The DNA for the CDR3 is TGTGCCAGCAGCCTAGTGGGGGATGGGTATCAGCCCCAGCATTTT.

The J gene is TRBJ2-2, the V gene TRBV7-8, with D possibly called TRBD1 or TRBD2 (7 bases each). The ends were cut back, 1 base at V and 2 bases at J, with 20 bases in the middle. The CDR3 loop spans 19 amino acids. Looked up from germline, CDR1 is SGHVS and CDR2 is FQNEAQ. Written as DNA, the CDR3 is TGTGCCAGCAGCTTAGATGGGAGGGGGCGAGGGACAAACACCGGGGAGCTGTTTTTT. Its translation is CASSLDGRGRGTNTGELFF.

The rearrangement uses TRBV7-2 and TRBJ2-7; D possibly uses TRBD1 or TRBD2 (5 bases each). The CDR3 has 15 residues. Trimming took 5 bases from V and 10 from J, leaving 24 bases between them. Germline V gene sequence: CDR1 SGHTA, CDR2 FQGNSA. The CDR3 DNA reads TGTGCCAGCAGCCGCACCCGGGACCCCATTTATAGTCAGTACTTC. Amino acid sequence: CASSRTRDPIYSQYF.

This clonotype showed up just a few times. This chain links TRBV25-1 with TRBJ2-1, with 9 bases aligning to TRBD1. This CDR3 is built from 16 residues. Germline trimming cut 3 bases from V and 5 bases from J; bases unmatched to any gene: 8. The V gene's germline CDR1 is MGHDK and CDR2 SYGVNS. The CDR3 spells CASSDPGQGPDNEQFF. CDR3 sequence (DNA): TGTGCCAGCAGTGATCCAGGACAGGGGCCGGACAATGAGCAGTTCTTC.

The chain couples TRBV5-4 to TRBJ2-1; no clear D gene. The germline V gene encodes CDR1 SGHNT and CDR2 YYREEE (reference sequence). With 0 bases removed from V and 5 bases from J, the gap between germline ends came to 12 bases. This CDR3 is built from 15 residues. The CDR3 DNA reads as TGTGCCAGCAGCTTGGAGGCGAAGTCCCACAATGAGCAGTTCTTC. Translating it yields CASSLEAKSHNEQFF.

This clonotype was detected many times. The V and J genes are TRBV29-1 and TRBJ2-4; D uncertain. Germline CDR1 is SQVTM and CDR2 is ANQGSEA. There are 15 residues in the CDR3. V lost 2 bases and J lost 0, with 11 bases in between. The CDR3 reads CSVETSGIAKNIQYF. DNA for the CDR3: TGCAGCGTTGAAACTTCGGGTATAGCCAAAAACATTCAGTACTTC.

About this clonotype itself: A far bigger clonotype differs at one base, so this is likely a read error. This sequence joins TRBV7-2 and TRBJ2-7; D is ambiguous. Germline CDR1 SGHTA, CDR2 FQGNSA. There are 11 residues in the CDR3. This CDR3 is CASSSGETQDF. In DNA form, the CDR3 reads TGTGCCAGCAGCTCAGGAGAGACCCAGGACTTC.

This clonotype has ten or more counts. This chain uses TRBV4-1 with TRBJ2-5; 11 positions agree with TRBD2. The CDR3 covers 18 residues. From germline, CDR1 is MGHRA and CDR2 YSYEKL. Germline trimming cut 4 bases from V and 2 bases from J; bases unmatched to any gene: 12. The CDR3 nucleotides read TGCGCCAGCAGCCTACCCTGGGCTAGCGGGGGGCAACAAGAGACCCAGTACTTC. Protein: CASSLPWASGGQQETQYF.

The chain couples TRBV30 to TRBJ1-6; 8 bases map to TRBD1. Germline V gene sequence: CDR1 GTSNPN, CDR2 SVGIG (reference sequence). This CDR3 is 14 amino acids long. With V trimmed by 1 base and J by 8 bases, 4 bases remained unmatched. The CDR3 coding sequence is TGTGCCTGGAGTGGGACAGGGTTTGATTCACCCCTCCACTTT. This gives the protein CAWSGTGFDSPLHF.

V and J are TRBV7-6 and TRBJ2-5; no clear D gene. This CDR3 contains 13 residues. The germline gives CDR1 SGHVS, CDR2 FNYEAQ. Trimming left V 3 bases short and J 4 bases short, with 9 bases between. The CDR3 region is CASSLVLVETQYF. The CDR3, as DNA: TGTGCCAGCAGCTTGGTATTAGTAGAGACCCAGTACTTC.

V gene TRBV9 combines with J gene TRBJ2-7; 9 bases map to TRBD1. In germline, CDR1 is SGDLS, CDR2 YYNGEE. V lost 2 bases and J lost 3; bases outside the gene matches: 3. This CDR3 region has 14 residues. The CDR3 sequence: CASSVGTGFYEQYF. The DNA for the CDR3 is TGTGCCAGCAGCGTCGGGACAGGGTTCTACGAGCAGTACTTC. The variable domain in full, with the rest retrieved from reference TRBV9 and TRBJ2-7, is DSGVTQTPKHLITATGQRVTLRCSPRSGDLSVYWYQQSLDQGLQFLIQYYNGEERAKGNILERFSAQQFPDLHSELNLSSLELGDSALYFCASSVGTGFYEQYFGPGTRLTVT.